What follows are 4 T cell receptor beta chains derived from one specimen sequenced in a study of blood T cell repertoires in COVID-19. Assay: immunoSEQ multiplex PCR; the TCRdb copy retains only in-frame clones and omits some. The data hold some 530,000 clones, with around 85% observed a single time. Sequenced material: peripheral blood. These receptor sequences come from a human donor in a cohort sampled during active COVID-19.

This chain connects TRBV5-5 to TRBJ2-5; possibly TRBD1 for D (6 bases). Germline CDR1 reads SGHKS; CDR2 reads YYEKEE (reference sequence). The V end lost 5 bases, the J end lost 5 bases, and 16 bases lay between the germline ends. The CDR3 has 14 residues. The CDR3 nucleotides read TGTGCCAGCAGTAGGCCAGGGGATTCGGAGACCCAGTACTTC. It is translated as CASSRPGDSETQYF. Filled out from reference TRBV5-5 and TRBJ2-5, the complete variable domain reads DAGVTQSPTHLIKTRGQQVTLRCSPISGHKSVSWYQQVLGQGPQFIFQYYEKEERGRGNFPDRFSARQFPNYSSELNVNALLLGDSALYLCASSRPGDSETQYFGPGTRLLVL.

The CDR3 coding sequence is TGTGCCAGCAGCTTAGATGACATAAACCCTTCGTCTGAGCAGTACTTC. Translating gives CASSLDDINPSSEQYF. The chain is built from TRBV7-2 and TRBJ2-7; D gene unclear. The CDR3 spans 16 residues. Trimming removed 1 base at V and 7 bases at J, with 20 bases between. Germline CDR1 is SGHTA and CDR2 is FQGNSA.

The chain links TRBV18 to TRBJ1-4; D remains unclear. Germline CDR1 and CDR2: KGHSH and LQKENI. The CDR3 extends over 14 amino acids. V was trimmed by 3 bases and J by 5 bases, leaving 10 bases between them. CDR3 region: CASSPSRGNEKLFF. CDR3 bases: TGTGCCAGCTCACCGAGCCGAGGCAATGAAAAACTGTTTTTT.

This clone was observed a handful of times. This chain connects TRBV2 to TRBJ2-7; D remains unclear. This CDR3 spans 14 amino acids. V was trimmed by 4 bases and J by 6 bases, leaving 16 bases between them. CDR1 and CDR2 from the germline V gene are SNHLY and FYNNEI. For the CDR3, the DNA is TGTGCCAGCAGTGTCATGGCTTCCGCTGGCGAGCAGTACTTC. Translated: CASSVMASAGEQYF.